Below, 23 T cell receptor beta chains from the same sample are listed, as sequenced in a study of blood T cell repertoires in COVID-19 (dated by TCRdb to 2018 to 2021). Receptor libraries were prepared by the immunoSEQ multiplex PCR assay. TCRdb re-hosts the immuneACCESS table, in-frame sequences only. Its copies lack some clones; in the studies checked, an unresolved V gene accounts for under half of them, and the cause for the rest is not known. The sample table lists fewer than 90,000 clones, about 85% of them with a count of one. The ten most abundant clones make up 3.9% of the sample. Specimen: peripheral blood. The receptor source for this set is a man in his 70s with active COVID-19.

V gene TRBV9 combines with J gene TRBJ1-3; the D is unclear. V was trimmed by 3 bases and J by 0 bases, leaving 10 bases between them. Germline CDR1 and CDR2: SGDLS and YYNGEE. This CDR3 is 15 amino acids long. The CDR3 region has the DNA TGTGCCAGCAGCGGCCCAATACTCTCTGGAAACACCATATATTTT. This gives the protein CASSGPILSGNTIYF.

The J gene is TRBJ1-1, the V gene TRBV7-3, with a possible D match to TRBD1 (5 bases). Looked up from germline, CDR1 is SGHTA and CDR2 is FQGTGA. There are 14 residues in the CDR3. Trimming removed 3 bases at V and 7 bases at J, with 15 bases between. The CDR3 protein is CASSLGLRGGEAFF. The DNA for the CDR3 is TGTGCCAGCAGCTTGGGTCTGAGGGGAGGTGAAGCTTTCTTT.

The chain uses TRBV11-2 and TRBJ2-5; 7 positions match TRBD2. The V gene end was trimmed by 1 base and the J gene end by 0 bases; junction bases not matched to a gene: 11. The germline CDR1 and CDR2 sequences are SGHAT and FQNNGV. CDR3 size: 18 residues. CDR3 loop: CASSLVPPSGMYQETQYF. In nucleotides, the CDR3 is TGTGCCAGCAGCTTAGTCCCCCCTAGCGGAATGTACCAAGAGACCCAGTACTTC.

The rearrangement uses TRBV6-5 and TRBJ2-5, with 7 bases lining up with TRBD2. This CDR3 is 15 amino acids long. J lost 4 bases, V lost 5 bases, and 10 bases had no gene match. Germline V gene lookup returns CDR1 MNHEY and CDR2 SVGAGI. This chain's CDR3 is CASSTPGRGSETQYF. The CDR3 nucleotides are TGTGCCAGCAGTACTCCCGGGCGGGGGTCAGAGACCCAGTACTTC.

The chain has TRBV9 and TRBJ2-5; D unclear. The V and J ends lost 4 bases and 0 bases respectively, with 7 bases between them. From germline, CDR1 is SGDLS and CDR2 YYNGEE. This CDR3 region has 13 residues. DNA of the CDR3: TGTGCCAGCAGCCTATCGGACCAAGAGACCCAGTACTTC. Encoded protein: CASSLSDQETQYF.

The CDR3 region has the DNA TGCGCCAGCAGCCCGGGACTAGCGGGAGGGAACAATGAGCAGTTCTTC. This encodes CASSPGLAGGNNEQFF. This chain links TRBV5-1 with TRBJ2-1, with TRBD2 matching over 16 bases. J lost 5 bases, V lost 4 bases, and 3 bases had no gene match. This CDR3 contains 16 residues. The germline V gene has CDR1 SGHRS and CDR2 YFSETQ.

The chain employs TRBV28 and TRBJ2-7; tentatively, D is TRBD1 (7 bases). The CDR3 has 14 residues. Germline lookup yields CDR1 MDHEN and CDR2 SYDVKM. Deletions cut 6 bases from V and 5 bases from J, with 17 bases between. The CDR3 sequence: CASRMGRGVDEQYF. The CDR3 DNA sequence: TGTGCCAGCAGAATGGGCAGGGGGGTCGACGAGCAGTACTTC. Full variable domain (remainder filled in from reference TRBV28 and TRBJ2-7): DVKVTQSSRYLVKRTGEKVFLECVQDMDHENMFWYRQDPGLGLRLIYFSYDVKMKEKGDIPEGYSVSREKKERFSLILESASTNQTSMYLCASRMGRGVDEQYFGPGTRLTVT.

This rearrangement joins TRBV7-9 to TRBJ1-2, with TRBD1 as a possible D gene (5 bases). CDR1 is SEHNR and CDR2 is FQNEAQ in the germline V gene (reference sequence). This CDR3 spans 13 amino acids. Trimming took off 7 bases at V and 7 bases at J, with 16 bases between the two ends. CDR3 in DNA: TGTGCCAGCACCCCTGGGGGGGTTGGTGGCTACACCTTC. Amino acid sequence: CASTPGGVGGYTF.

As for this clone: Other DNA sequences of this sample code for an identical CDR3. The chain uses TRBV5-6 and TRBJ1-2; TRBD1 matches 8 bases. This CDR3 has 17 residues. From germline, CDR1 is SGHDT and CDR2 YYEEEE. The J segment lost 3 bases and the V segment lost 0 bases, leaving 10 bases of the junction unmatched. The DNA of the CDR3 is TGTGCCAGCAGCTTGGGAGACAGGGGCCCCGGGGACTATGGCTACACCTTC. It is translated as CASSLGDRGPGDYGYTF. Together with reference TRBV5-6 and TRBJ1-2, the CDR3 gives the full variable domain: DAGVTQSPTHLIKTRGQQVTLRCSPKSGHDTVSWYQQALGQGPQFIFQYYEEEERQRGNFPDRFSGHQFPNYSSELNVNALLLGDSALYLCASSLGDRGPGDYGYTFGSGTRLTVV.

This chain uses TRBV7-2 with TRBJ2-7; the match to TRBD2 covers 8 bases. Trimming cost V 5 bases and J 3 bases; bases outside gene matches: 6. CDR3 length equals 14 residues. CDR1 is SGHTA, CDR2 FQGNSA, per germline. CDR3 sequence: CASSITGTSYEQYF. The CDR3 bases are TGTGCCAGCAGCATAACCGGGACTAGCTACGAGCAGTACTTC.

The genes are TRBV4-3 and TRBJ2-1, with 7 bases that match TRBD2. The germline CDR1 and CDR2 sequences are LGHNA and YSLEER. J was trimmed by 8 bases and V by 4 bases; bases with no gene match: 14. The CDR3 has 16 residues. In nucleotides, the CDR3 is TGCGCCAGCAGCCGAGTTCTAGCGGCCCCTGGGGATGAGCAGTTCTTC. Its protein is CASSRVLAAPGDEQFF.

CDR3 in DNA: TGTGCCACCAGTGACCCCGGACTAGCGGGGTTAAATGAGCAGTTCTTC. Translating it yields CATSDPGLAGLNEQFF. The genes are TRBV24-1 and TRBJ2-1; TRBD2 matches 12 bases. The germline gives CDR1 KGHDR, CDR2 SFDVKD. The CDR3 runs 16 residues. Trimming took 4 bases from V and 7 from J; bases not matched to a gene: 7.

The rearrangement uses TRBV14 and TRBJ2-5, with 11 bases lining up with TRBD2. The V and J ends lost 3 bases and 5 bases, in that order; junction bases with no gene match: 8. In germline, CDR1 is SGHDN, CDR2 FVKESK. The CDR3 contains 16 residues. CDR3 sequence: CASSHGLAGGRETQYF. The DNA for the CDR3 is TGTGCCAGCAGCCATGGGCTAGCGGGAGGAAGGGAGACCCAGTACTTC.

This chain connects TRBV24-1 to TRBJ2-1, with D perhaps TRBD2 (5 bases). With 5 bases removed from V and 8 bases from J, the gap between germline ends came to 6 bases. CDR1 is KGHDR, CDR2 SFDVKD, per germline. The CDR3 is 11 amino acids. The CDR3 DNA sequence: TGTGCCACCAGTGTTAGCGATGAGCAGTTCTTC. Protein: CATSVSDEQFF.

The rearrangement links TRBV29-1 to TRBJ2-1; 11 nucleotides align to TRBD2. The germline V gene encodes CDR1 SQVTM and CDR2 ANQGSEA. The V and J ends lost 3 bases and 8 bases, in that order; junction bases with no gene match: 6. This CDR3 contains 14 residues. The DNA of the CDR3 is TGCAGCGTTGATGGTAGCGGGAGGGCCGATGAGCAGTTCTTC. Its translation: CSVDGSGRADEQFF.

The chain links TRBV9 to TRBJ1-1; no clear D gene. The V end lost 0 bases, the J end lost 4 bases, and 7 bases lay between the germline ends. The CDR3 is 13 amino acids. Germline lookup yields CDR1 SGDLS and CDR2 YYNGEE. CDR3 DNA: TGTGCCAGCAGCGTAGGGGCGGGCACTGAAGCTTTCTTT. This translates into CASSVGAGTEAFF.

J is TRBJ2-3 and V is TRBV19; TRBD2 matches 8 bases. From germline, CDR1 is LNHDA and CDR2 SQIVND (reference sequence). The V and J ends lost 1 base and 10 bases, in that order; junction bases with no gene match: 13. The CDR3 is made up of 16 amino acids. The CDR3 reads CASSIGTGTRVPPQYF. Written as DNA, the CDR3 is TGTGCCAGTAGTATAGGGACCGGGACTAGGGTTCCTCCGCAGTATTTT.

CDR3 amino acids: CASSPLAGGTYNEQFF. CDR3 in DNA: TGTGCCAGCAGCCCGCTAGCGGGAGGAACCTACAATGAGCAGTTCTTC. This chain uses TRBV9 with TRBJ2-1; 11 bases are a match to TRBD2. CDR1 SGDLS and CDR2 YYNGEE come from the germline V gene. V lost 4 bases, J lost 2 bases, and 5 bases stayed unmatched. There are 16 residues in the CDR3.

The count of this clone is one. The chain couples TRBV4-1 to TRBJ1-1; D might be TRBD1 (5 bases). CDR1 is MGHRA and CDR2 is YSYEKL in the germline V gene. Trimming stripped 0 bases from V and 5 bases from J, with 19 bases between. The length of the CDR3 is 17 residues. CDR3 residues: CASSQDRGRVRETEAFF. The CDR3 DNA follows: TGCGCCAGCAGCCAAGATAGGGGCAGGGTGAGAGAGACTGAAGCTTTCTTT.

The chain uses TRBV19 and TRBJ1-1, with D possibly being TRBD1 (5 bases). The length of the CDR3 is 16 residues. Trimming pared 6 bases from V and 4 bases from J, leaving 21 bases between. The V gene's germline CDR1 is LNHDA and CDR2 SQIVND (reference sequence). As DNA, the CDR3 is TGTGCCAGTAGCCCCTGGGGTCAGGGAGGGGTCACTGAAGCTTTCTTT. Amino acid sequence: CASSPWGQGGVTEAFF. Variable domain in full (rest from reference TRBV19 and TRBJ1-1): DGGITQSPKYLFRKEGQNVTLSCEQNLNHDAMYWYRQDPGQGLRLIYYSQIVNDFQKGDIAEGYSVSREKKESFPLTVTSAQKNPTAFYLCASSPWGQGGVTEAFFGQGTRLTVV.

This chain joins TRBV6-5 and TRBJ1-1; 7 nucleotides match TRBD1. The CDR3 is made up of 15 amino acids. CDR1 and CDR2 from the germline V gene are MNHEY and SVGAGI. The ends lost 6 bases at V and 1 base at J; junction bases unmatched: 8. DNA for the CDR3: TGTGCCAGCAGCCCCCCCGGGGACAGGAACACTGAAGCTTTCTTT. Protein: CASSPPGDRNTEAFF.

This clone was recorded once. The V call is TRBV5-4, the J call TRBJ2-5; TRBD2 might be the D (5 bases). V was clipped by 0 bases and J by 3 bases, with 12 bases between them. Germline V CDR1 and CDR2: SGHNT, YYREEE (reference sequence). CDR3 length: 15 amino acids. The CDR3 nucleotides read TGTGCCAGCAGCTTGGACGCGGGCACTGAAGAGACCCAGTACTTC. This gives the protein CASSLDAGTEETQYF.

The chain combines TRBV7-2 with TRBJ2-7; 8 bases map to TRBD2. CDR1 is SGHTA and CDR2 is FQGNSA in the germline V gene. The ends lost 5 bases at V and 9 bases at J; junction bases unmatched: 3. This CDR3 is built from 11 residues. The CDR3 region has the DNA TGTGCCAGCAGCGCCAGCGGGGGGCAGTACTTC. Translated, it gives CASSASGGQYF.